These 2 T cell receptor beta chains came from one sample sequenced in a study of blood T cell repertoires in COVID-19. TCRdb's copy holds only in-frame clones and misses some; the assay was immunoSEQ multiplex PCR. The sample lists some 140,000 clones, around 76% seen once, with over 10% in the top ten. The sequenced sample was peripheral blood. Receptors originate from an elderly man with acute or convalescent COVID-19.

The chain carries TRBV3-1 (or the pseudogene TRBV3-2) and TRBJ2-3, with TRBD1 matching over 9 bases. CDR3 length equals 14 residues. Germline V CDR1 and CDR2: LGHDT, YNNKEL (reference sequence). V was pared by 6 bases and J by 5 bases, with 6 bases of the junction left unmatched. The CDR3 DNA sequence: TGTGCCAGCAGGCTGGGACAGGGAAGAGATACGCAGTATTTT. It translates to CASRLGQGRDTQYF.

This clone was seen a few times. The V and J genes are TRBV29-1 and TRBJ1-2; D is perhaps TRBD1 (6 bases). The CDR3 totals 11 residues. Trimming took off 4 bases at V and 8 bases at J, with 11 bases between the two ends. CDR1 and CDR2 from the germline V gene are SQVTM and ANQGSEA. CDR3 amino acids: CSVAQGIGYTF. The CDR3, as DNA: TGCAGCGTTGCACAGGGTATAGGCTACACCTTC. Using reference TRBV29-1 and TRBJ1-2 for the parts outside the CDR3, the full variable domain is SAVISQKPSRDICQRGTSLTIQCQVDSQVTMMFWYRQQPGQSLTLIATANQGSEATYESGFVIDKFPISRPNLTFSTLTVSNMSPEDSSIYLCSVAQGIGYTFGSGTRLTVV.